Shown below are 9 T cell receptor beta chains from a single sample sequenced in a study of human T cells and chemical hapten exposure. The time point: patch test 1, 2 weeks after DPC sensitization. Treatment in this sample: therapeutic diphenylcyclopropenone sensitization with weekly scalp DPC. TCRdb re-called the RACE reads through MiXCR, storing one row per CDR3 protein. The sample carries some 400,000 distinct CDR3 sequences, 4% to 5.5% recorded once. Source: whole blood, taken in connection with sensitization to the hapten diphenylcyclopropenone (DPC). These receptor sequences come from a woman between 45 and 60 years old with alopecia areata. Some clones in this sample may be carry-over from other donors' samples.

The table lists this clonotype with a few counts. The chain recombines TRBV3-1 with TRBJ1-4; D gene ambiguous. With 4 bases removed from V and 6 bases from J, the gap between germline ends came to 9 bases. CDR3 length: 13 residues. From germline, CDR1 is LGHDT and CDR2 YNNKEL (reference sequence). Here the CDR3 reads CASSLEIYEKLFF. The CDR3 coding sequence is TGTGCCAGCAGCCTAGAGATCTATGAAAAACTGTTTTTT.

This clonotype was found a few times. The chain couples TRBV12-3 or TRBV12-4 to TRBJ2-2; 13 bases are a match to TRBD2. V trimming: 6 bases; J trimming: 9 bases; junction bases outside the gene matches: 10. There are 16 residues in the CDR3. This chain's CDR3 is CASRPGLAGVGWELFF. CDR3 bases: TGTGCCAGCAGACCCGGACTAGCGGGAGTCGGGTGGGAGCTGTTTTTT.

This clonotype has at least ten counts. The chain couples TRBV5-1 to TRBJ1-5; 7 nucleotides agree with TRBD1. Germline V gene data show CDR1 as SGHRS and CDR2 as YFSETQ. Losses at the gene ends were 1 base for V and 4 bases for J; bases not matched to a gene: 5. CDR3 length equals 15 residues. The CDR3 loop is CASSLWAGGNQPQHF. The CDR3 coding sequence is TGCGCCAGCAGCTTGTGGGCAGGGGGGAATCAGCCCCAGCATTTT.

This clonotype was observed many times. The chain links TRBV2 to TRBJ1-5; 7 positions match TRBD1. CDR1 is SNHLY and CDR2 is FYNNEI in the germline V gene. The CDR3 spans 15 residues. J was trimmed by 6 bases and V by 6 bases; bases with no gene match: 11. CDR3 sequence (DNA): TGTGCCAGCAGACACCCGACAGGGAAAGGTCAGCCCCAGCATTTT. Its protein is CASRHPTGKGQPQHF.

Many counts were recorded for this clonotype. The J gene is TRBJ1-5, the V gene TRBV2; 7 bases are shared with TRBD1. The CDR3 length is 15 residues. CDR1 is SNHLY, CDR2 FYNNEI, per germline. V shed 6 bases and J 4 bases; nucleotides not matched to a gene: 9. The CDR3 spells CASRAGRQGNQPQHF. Written as DNA, the CDR3 is TGTGCCAGCAGGGCAGGGAGACAGGGTAATCAGCCCCAGCATTTT.

This clonotype occurred many times. Relative to the germline gene, one junction end is altered; a read error may explain this. The chain is built from TRBV5-1 and TRBJ1-1, with 7 bases aligning to TRBD1. This CDR3 is built from 15 residues. Germline CDR1 and CDR2: SGHRS and YFSETQ. The CDR3 bases are TGTGCCAGCAGCAGTTCAGGGGGGCGCGGCACTGAAGCTTTCTTT. Protein sequence: CASSSSGGRGTEAFF.

This chain links TRBV24-1 with TRBJ1-2; D ambiguous. Trimming pared 5 bases from V and 5 bases from J, leaving 11 bases between. The germline V gene encodes CDR1 KGHDR and CDR2 SFDVKD. The CDR3 is 13 amino acids. This CDR3 reads CATSVKGTYGYTF. The CDR3 DNA follows: TGTGCCACCAGTGTAAAGGGAACTTATGGCTACACCTTC.

This clonotype was seen at least ten times. The rearrangement joins TRBV5-1 to TRBJ2-7, with 9 bases matching TRBD2. The V gene's germline CDR1 is SGHRS and CDR2 YFSETQ. CDR3 length: 18 residues. The ends lost 4 bases at V and 1 base at J; junction bases unmatched: 15. CDR3 sequence (DNA): TGCGCCAGCAGCCTGCGAGCCGGGACTAGCACCAAGTCCTACGAGCAGTACTTC. Translation: CASSLRAGTSTKSYEQYF.

This clonotype was seen many times. This chain uses TRBV28 with TRBJ2-5; a possible D gene is TRBD1 (6 bases). Germline V lookup: CDR1 MDHEN, CDR2 SYDVKM. The CDR3 spans 14 residues. Trimming pared 10 bases from V and 3 bases from J, leaving 18 bases between. CDR3 in amino acids: CATQRGRGKETQYF. DNA of the CDR3: TGTGCCACCCAGAGGGGGAGAGGTAAAGAGACCCAGTACTTC.